Each of the 22 T cell receptor beta chains below was sequenced from the same sample in a study of T cell repertoires in cytomegalovirus infection. TCRdb re-derived calls from the reads in MiXCR, one entry per CDR3 protein. The sample has around 260,000 distinct CDR3 sequences, around 8.7% seen once. The sample taken for sequencing was PBMCs. The receptors were gathered from a human donor in good health (CMV status not recorded). Some clones in this sample may be carry-over from other donors' samples.

This chain links TRBV29-1 with TRBJ2-3, with D maybe TRBD2 (6 bases). V was pared by 4 bases and J by 6 bases, with 14 bases between. CDR3 length equals 13 residues. Germline V lookup: CDR1 SQVTM, CDR2 ANQGSEA. CDR3 DNA sequence: TGCAGCGTTGCTACGGGACTCCGCGATACGCAGTATTTT. Amino acid sequence: CSVATGLRDTQYF.

Comments on this clonotype: An end of the junction differs from the germline gene, which may be a read error. The chain joins TRBV29-1 to TRBJ2-5; tentative D call: TRBD2 (7 bases). CDR1 SQVTM and CDR2 ANQGSEA come from the germline V gene. CDR3 length: 14 residues. The CDR3 loop reads CSVEGGVSKETQYF. CDR3 nucleotides: TGCAGTGTTGAAGGGGGGGTCAGCAAAGAGACCCAGTACTTC.

This clonotype was observed at least ten times. The chain uses TRBV7-2 and TRBJ1-2; D is possibly TRBD1 (6 bases). Trimming shortened V by 1 base and J by 7 bases, and 7 bases separated the two germline ends. The CDR3 has 12 amino acids. Germline V gene data show CDR1 as SGHTA and CDR2 as FQGNSA. CDR3 residues: CASSLDRVGYTF. The CDR3 DNA is TGTGCCAGCAGCTTAGACAGGGTTGGCTACACCTTC.

This clonotype was observed a few times. The rearrangement links TRBV4-1 to TRBJ2-5; a weak D match, TRBD1 (6 bases). With 3 bases removed from V and 2 bases from J, the gap between germline ends came to 16 bases. Germline V gene sequence: CDR1 MGHRA, CDR2 YSYEKL. CDR3 length: 16 amino acids. This CDR3 is CASSQGAGGQQETQYF. The CDR3, as DNA: TGCGCCAGCAGCCAGGGGGCTGGGGGCCAACAAGAGACCCAGTACTTC.

Ten or more counts support this clonotype. The chain is built from TRBV5-5 and TRBJ2-5, with D perhaps being TRBD1 or TRBD2 (5 bases each). Germline V gives CDR1 SGHKS, CDR2 YYEKEE (reference sequence). The CDR3 length is 16 residues. Trimming took 4 bases from V and 5 from J, leaving 21 bases between them. In DNA, the CDR3 is TGTGCCAGCAGCCCAGGGCTAGCAGATATTCGGGAGACCCAGTACTTC. As protein: CASSPGLADIRETQYF.

This clonotype was counted ten times or more. The chain couples TRBV5-5 to TRBJ2-5; D is ambiguous. The CDR3 sequence is 14 residues long. Germline CDR1 SGHKS, CDR2 YYEKEE (reference sequence). V was clipped by 0 bases and J by 2 bases, with 8 bases between them. The CDR3 is CASSLELNQETQYF. DNA for the CDR3: TGTGCCAGCAGCTTGGAGCTCAATCAAGAGACCCAGTACTTC.

This clonotype was seen ten or more times. The chain uses TRBV7-2 and TRBJ2-1, with 10 positions matching TRBD2. The CDR3 has 15 amino acids. Germline lookup yields CDR1 SGHTA and CDR2 FQGNSA. The V gene end was trimmed by 3 bases and the J gene end by 3 bases; junction bases not matched to a gene: 2. CDR3 sequence (DNA): TGTGCCAGCAGCTTCGCTAGCGGGGGCTACAATGAGCAGTTCTTC. As protein: CASSFASGGYNEQFF.

This clonotype has ten or more counts. The rearrangement joins TRBV7-2 to TRBJ2-3; D may be TRBD1 (6 bases). This CDR3 is built from 17 residues. Trimming removed 1 base at V and 2 bases at J, with 16 bases between. Per the germline V gene, CDR1 is SGHTA and CDR2 is FQGNSA. CDR3 residues: CASSLVWGRGPTDTQYF. The CDR3 nucleotides are TGTGCCAGCAGCTTAGTTTGGGGGCGAGGGCCCACAGATACGCAGTATTTT.

Details on this clonotype: A much larger clonotype is one base distant, so this may be a read error. The genes are TRBV4-1 and TRBJ2-5; possible D gene TRBD2, 6 bases. This CDR3 comprises 16 residues. Trimming shortened V by 0 bases and J by 5 bases, and 16 bases separated the two germline ends. CDR1 and CDR2 (germline): MGHRA, YSYEKL. CDR3 sequence reads: CASSQDKMRGTETQYF. The CDR3, as DNA: TGCGCCAGCAGCCAAGATAAGATGCGGGGTACTGAGACCCAGTACTTC.

This clonotype was seen ten or more times. The chain has TRBV7-2 and TRBJ2-1; 8 nucleotides align to TRBD2. CDR3 length: 15 amino acids. CDR1 is SGHTA, CDR2 FQGNSA, per germline. Trimming cost V 1 base and J 8 bases; bases outside gene matches: 7. CDR3 region: CASSLVTGGRHEQFF. Written as DNA, the CDR3 is TGTGCCAGCAGCTTAGTAACGGGAGGGCGGCATGAGCAGTTCTTC.

This clonotype has ten or more counts. An end of the junction does not agree with germline; a read error may underlie this. V is TRBV7-2 and J is TRBJ2-4; 12 bases align to TRBD2. CDR3 length: 22 amino acids. Looked up from germline, CDR1 is SGHTA and CDR2 is FQGNSA. CDR3: CASSLAGGLGGAAGPAKNIQYF. CDR3 sequence (DNA): TGTGCCAGCAGCCTAGCGGGGGGGCTAGGGGGCGCGGCAGGCCCGGCCAAAAACATTCAGTACTTC.

This clonotype has ten or more counts. The V call is TRBV7-2, the J call TRBJ2-3; 9 bases align to TRBD1. The J segment lost 1 base and the V segment lost 5 bases, leaving 4 bases of the junction unmatched. In germline, CDR1 is SGHTA, CDR2 FQGNSA. The CDR3 extends over 15 amino acids. Here the CDR3 reads CASSPGDRGTDTQYF. In DNA, the CDR3 is TGTGCCAGCAGCCCCGGGGACAGGGGCACAGATACGCAGTATTTT.

CDR3 protein: CSVDTGGNQPQHF. The CDR3 bases are TGCAGCGTAGACACAGGGGGCAATCAGCCCCAGCATTTT. The chain employs TRBV29-1 and TRBJ1-5; 7 bases are shared with TRBD1. Trimming cost V 6 bases and J 2 bases; bases outside gene matches: 4. This CDR3 is built from 13 residues. Looked up from germline, CDR1 is SQVTM and CDR2 is ANQGSEA.

This clonotype was seen at least ten times. J is TRBJ1-2 and V is TRBV7-9, with D unclear. V was trimmed by 5 bases and J by 8 bases, leaving 21 bases between them. Germline CDR1 is SEHNR and CDR2 is FQNEAQ (reference sequence). The length of the CDR3 is 15 residues. In nucleotides, the CDR3 is TGTGCCAGCAGCCCCACATCACCGGGCCGAGGGGGCTACACCTTC. It is translated as CASSPTSPGRGGYTF.

The sample holds many counts of this clonotype. V usage is TRBV6-1 and J usage is TRBJ1-6; 7 nucleotides align to TRBD1. The CDR3 runs to 15 residues. V trimming: 4 bases; J trimming: 7 bases; junction bases outside the gene matches: 7. Looked up from germline, CDR1 is MNHNS and CDR2 is SASEGT. The CDR3: CASSGNRGGNSPLHF. The CDR3 coding sequence is TGTGCCAGCAGTGGAAACAGGGGCGGGAATTCACCCCTCCACTTT.

To note about this clonotype: It may be a read error: a sequence one base away is much more abundant. The chain is built from TRBV7-2 and TRBJ2-3, with 10 bases matching TRBD1. The germline CDR1 and CDR2 sequences are SGHTA and FQGNSA. The CDR3 loop spans 16 amino acids. This chain's CDR3 is CDSSPRTGGSTDTQYF. DNA of the CDR3: TGTGACAGCAGCCCCCGGACAGGGGGTAGCACAGATACGCAGTATTTT.

The V gene is TRBV14, the J gene TRBJ2-3; D is possibly TRBD2 (5 bases). Germline V gene sequence: CDR1 SGHDN, CDR2 FVKESK. Trimming cost V 5 bases and J 5 bases, with 14 bases left between them. The CDR3 extends over 14 amino acids. CDR3 DNA sequence: TGTGCCAGCAGCGAGAGGGCCCGGCAAGATACGCAGTATTTT. It codes for CASSERARQDTQYF.

This clonotype showed up many times. V usage is TRBV10-3 and J usage is TRBJ2-5, with D perhaps matching TRBD1 (6 bases). V was trimmed by 3 bases and J by 5 bases, leaving 13 bases between them. The germline CDR1 and CDR2 sequences are ENHRY and SYGVKD. The CDR3 is made up of 14 amino acids. CDR3 DNA sequence: TGTGCCATCAGTGATGCTGGGGGCTCGGAGACCCAGTACTTC. This codes for CAISDAGGSETQYF.

The V and J genes are TRBV27 and TRBJ2-6; no definite D call. Between the trimmed V and J ends, which lost 7 bases and 3 bases, there was a span of 10 bases. Germline V gene sequence: CDR1 MNHEY, CDR2 SMNVEV (reference sequence). The CDR3 has 14 residues. The chain's CDR3 is CASMSSFGANVLTF. In DNA form, the CDR3 reads TGTGCCAGCATGTCCAGTTTTGGGGCCAACGTCCTGACTTTC.

This clonotype was seen ten or more times. The chain combines TRBV7-3 with TRBJ1-1; 7 bases are a match to TRBD1. Germline V gene lookup returns CDR1 SGHTA and CDR2 FQGTGA. The CDR3 covers 15 residues. V lost 1 base, J lost 1 base, and 3 bases stayed unmatched. For the CDR3, the DNA is TGTGCCAGCAGCTTAAGGGGGACAGCGAACACTGAAGCTTTCTTT. Translated, it gives CASSLRGTANTEAFF.

This clonotype was detected ten times or more. This chain links TRBV7-8 with TRBJ2-3; D gene unclear. The CDR3 is made up of 15 amino acids. Germline-derived CDR1 and CDR2 are SGHVS and FQNEAQ. The germline V and J ends were trimmed by 5 bases and 4 bases, with 16 bases remaining between them. CDR3 bases: TGTGCCAGCAGCCTGAGTCCTAATGGTGCAGATACGCAGTATTTT. Its protein is CASSLSPNGADTQYF.

This clonotype was observed many times. The CDR3 here is CASSMGQEINLNTEAFF. The CDR3 DNA reads as TGTGCCAGCAGCATGGGACAGGAGATCAATTTGAACACTGAAGCTTTCTTT. The chain carries TRBV7-2 and TRBJ1-1; 8 nucleotides line up with TRBD1. The junction had 11 bases not matched to a gene; V was cut back by 5 bases and J by 0 bases. The CDR3 is 17 residues long. CDR1 and CDR2 from the germline V gene are SGHTA and FQGNSA.